This is a list of T cell receptor beta chains from one sample in a study of graft-versus-host responses after intestinal transplantation. The repertoire was sequenced with immunoSEQ multiplex PCR; TCRdb's copy has only in-frame clones and lacks some. The sample yields around 37,000 clones, about 90% seen once. The sample was ileum tissue, taken more than 200 days after intestinal transplant. These receptors came from a human patient who received an intestinal transplant, so some T cells may come from the graft donor. Each CDR3 is given with its conserved first and last residue. D genes are given only for firm matches. Expanded clones are given a class, and other clones once, few, many or no size at all.

v_call: TRBV28; d_call: TRBD1; j_call: TRBJ1-3; clone_size: .; cdr3_aa: CASSEGQGAGNTIYF
v_call: TRBV5-1; d_call: .; j_call: TRBJ1-1; clone_size: .; cdr3_aa: CASSSPGVNTEAFF
v_call: TRBV18; d_call: TRBD2; j_call: TRBJ2-7; clone_size: once; cdr3_aa: CASSPPGLAGDREQYF
v_call: TRBV7-2; d_call: .; j_call: TRBJ1-2; clone_size: .; cdr3_aa: CASSLEVTDWGYTF
v_call: TRBV29-1; d_call: .; j_call: TRBJ1-4; clone_size: .; cdr3_aa: CSVDPGNNEKLFF
v_call: TRBV7-6; d_call: .; j_call: TRBJ2-2; clone_size: .; cdr3_aa: CASSLGAGELFF
v_call: TRBV5-1; d_call: .; j_call: TRBJ1-4; clone_size: .; cdr3_aa: CASSSDRRKLFF
v_call: TRBV6-6; d_call: .; j_call: TRBJ1-1; clone_size: .; cdr3_aa: CASTDWTLGAFF
v_call: TRBV5-4; d_call: .; j_call: TRBJ1-6; clone_size: .; cdr3_aa: CASSSLNRVGGSYNSPLHF
v_call: TRBV11-3; d_call: .; j_call: TRBJ2-2; clone_size: .; cdr3_aa: CASSPDWGAGELFF
v_call: TRBV4-2; d_call: TRBD2; j_call: TRBJ2-3; clone_size: few; cdr3_aa: CASSQDWGGGTDTQYF
v_call: TRBV5-1; d_call: TRBD2; j_call: TRBJ2-1; clone_size: .; cdr3_aa: CASSLLAGEGEQFF
v_call: TRBV4-2; d_call: TRBD1; j_call: TRBJ1-4; clone_size: few; cdr3_aa: CASSQDRTGGNEKLFF
v_call: TRBV2; d_call: .; j_call: TRBJ2-2; clone_size: .; cdr3_aa: CASSESGRGVGTGELFF
v_call: TRBV20-1; d_call: TRBD1; j_call: TRBJ2-1; clone_size: .; cdr3_aa: CSAEGAGEQFF
v_call: TRBV2; d_call: .; j_call: TRBJ1-4; clone_size: .; cdr3_aa: CASKGGANEKLFF
v_call: TRBV4-2; d_call: .; j_call: TRBJ1-4; clone_size: .; cdr3_aa: CASSQDLEFEKLFF
v_call: TRBV7-9; d_call: .; j_call: TRBJ1-1; clone_size: once; cdr3_aa: CATTESNTEAFF
v_call: TRBV4-1; d_call: TRBD1; j_call: TRBJ2-2; clone_size: .; cdr3_aa: CASSSNRGTGELFF
v_call: TRBV18; d_call: .; j_call: TRBJ1-5; clone_size: .; cdr3_aa: CASSLAGSGFNQPQHF
v_call: TRBV19; d_call: .; j_call: TRBJ1-2; clone_size: .; cdr3_aa: CASSRGRRGVGYTF
v_call: TRBV7-9; d_call: .; j_call: TRBJ2-7; clone_size: .; cdr3_aa: CASSLGAYEQYF
v_call: TRBV5-8; d_call: .; j_call: TRBJ2-1; clone_size: .; cdr3_aa: CASSLALGQFF
v_call: TRBV5-1; d_call: .; j_call: TRBJ1-3; clone_size: .; cdr3_aa: CASSLSTSGNTIYF
v_call: TRBV5-8; d_call: .; j_call: TRBJ1-2; clone_size: .; cdr3_aa: CASSLAGENYGYTF
v_call: TRBV6-5; d_call: .; j_call: TRBJ2-3; clone_size: few; cdr3_aa: CASSYRAGATDTQYF
v_call: TRBV2; d_call: TRBD1; j_call: TRBJ1-2; clone_size: .; cdr3_aa: CASSREGGQAGGYTF
v_call: TRBV11-2; d_call: .; j_call: TRBJ2-7; clone_size: .; cdr3_aa: CASSLVSLVVGQYF
v_call: TRBV5-6; d_call: TRBD1; j_call: TRBJ2-7; clone_size: .; cdr3_aa: CASSLGQGLEQYF
v_call: TRBV7-9; d_call: .; j_call: TRBJ1-2; clone_size: .; cdr3_aa: CASSLVANYGYTF
v_call: TRBV30; d_call: TRBD2; j_call: TRBJ2-3; clone_size: .; cdr3_aa: CAWSARDYRTDTQYF
v_call: TRBV7-2; d_call: .; j_call: TRBJ2-7; clone_size: medium-sized; cdr3_aa: CASSPRRSLHEQYF
v_call: TRBV19; d_call: TRBD1; j_call: TRBJ1-5; clone_size: few; cdr3_aa: CASSPTGELQPQHF
v_call: TRBV19; d_call: .; j_call: TRBJ1-2; clone_size: .; cdr3_aa: CASSIAGFNYGYTF
v_call: TRBV7-9; d_call: TRBD2; j_call: TRBJ2-5; clone_size: .; cdr3_aa: CASSLVRGTSGARETQYF
v_call: TRBV28; d_call: .; j_call: TRBJ1-2; clone_size: .; cdr3_aa: CASSSTRTDRKYGYTF
v_call: TRBV7-2; d_call: TRBD1; j_call: TRBJ2-1; clone_size: once; cdr3_aa: CASSWGQGRSEQFF
v_call: TRBV2; d_call: .; j_call: TRBJ2-1; clone_size: .; cdr3_aa: CASSRSGRLAYNEQFF